The 19 T cell receptor beta chains presented below share a single source sample, sequenced in a study of low-dose radiotherapy and immunotherapy resistance in tumors. First-strand cDNA relied on TRAV- and TRBV-specific primers spanning alpha and beta chains. TCR amplification involved 15 to 20 PCR cycles with a constant-region primer and V-primer adapter. MiXCR, run by TCRdb on the reads, gives a single entry per CDR3 protein. This table has 85,000 to 95,000 distinct CDR3 sequences, 8% to 10% appearing once. Time point here: before trial treatment. The specimen comprised PBMCs, sampled before treatment. The receptors shown here come from a male donor with prostate cancer.

Many counts were recorded for this clonotype. The DNA of the CDR3 is TGTGCCAGTACCTCAGGGGAGCGTCAGCCCCAGCATTTT. The encoded protein is CASTSGERQPQHF. The genes are TRBV19 and TRBJ1-5; possibly TRBD1 for D (6 bases). The germline V gene encodes CDR1 LNHDA and CDR2 SQIVND (reference sequence). The CDR3 is 13 residues long. V lost 7 bases, J lost 6 bases, and 13 bases lay in between.

This clonotype was found many times. The V call is TRBV20-1, the J call TRBJ1-2, with D maybe TRBD1 (5 bases). The CDR3 loop spans 11 amino acids. V lost 6 bases, J lost 8 bases, and 13 bases lay in between. Germline CDR1 and CDR2: DFQATT and SNEGSKA (reference sequence). The CDR3 DNA sequence: TGCAGTGCCGGTACAGGCTGGGGCTACACCTTC. It specifies CSAGTGWGYTF.

This clonotype was observed many times. The rearrangement uses TRBV3-1 and TRBJ1-2; maybe TRBD1 (5 bases). The CDR3 contains 15 residues. Germline CDR1 and CDR2: LGHDT and YNNKEL (reference sequence). V was shortened by 1 base and J by 4 bases, with 13 bases between the two germline ends. The CDR3 sequence is CASSQALGAGYGYTF. The DNA for the CDR3 is TGTGCCAGCAGCCAAGCCTTAGGGGCGGGCTATGGCTACACCTTC.

This clonotype was observed at least ten times. This CDR3 reads CASSLELSGTGELFF. CDR3 in DNA: TGCGCCAGCAGCTTGGAATTGAGCGGCACCGGGGAGCTGTTTTTT. V gene TRBV5-1 combines with J gene TRBJ2-2; D is perhaps TRBD2 (5 bases). The V gene's germline CDR1 is SGHRS and CDR2 YFSETQ. Trimming pared 0 bases from V and 4 bases from J, leaving 10 bases between. The CDR3 runs to 15 residues.

Ten or more counts support this clonotype. V usage is TRBV20-1 and J usage is TRBJ2-2; a possible D gene is TRBD1 (5 bases). Trimming stripped 3 bases from V and 3 bases from J, with 11 bases between. Germline-derived CDR1 and CDR2 are DFQATT and SNEGSKA (reference sequence). The CDR3 spans 14 residues. CDR3: CSASQDTDTGELFF. The CDR3, as DNA: TGCAGTGCTAGCCAGGACACCGACACCGGGGAGCTGTTTTTT.

This clonotype was picked up many times. The V gene is TRBV18, the J gene TRBJ1-2; possible D gene TRBD1, 6 bases. Trimming stripped 3 bases from V and 6 bases from J, with 8 bases between. CDR1 and CDR2 (germline): KGHSH, LQKENI. CDR3 size: 12 residues. The CDR3 coding sequence is TGTGCCAGCTCACCGTCAGGGGATGGCTACACCTTC. Encoded protein: CASSPSGDGYTF. The full variable domain, in which reference TRBV18 and TRBJ1-2 provide the parts outside the CDR3, is NAGVMQNPRHLVRRRGQEARLRCSPMKGHSHVYWYRQLPEEGLKFMVYLQKENIIDESGMPKERFSAEFPKEGPSILRIQQVVRGDSAAYFCASSPSGDGYTFGSGTRLTVV.

This clonotype has just a few counts. The chain links TRBV10-3 to TRBJ2-3, with 8 nucleotides matching TRBD2. Germline values: CDR1 ENHRY, CDR2 SYGVKD. This CDR3 has 15 residues. V was clipped by 6 bases and J by 4 bases; unmatched bases: 9. The CDR3 sequence is CAISSGRGAADTQYF. The CDR3 nucleotides read TGTGCCATCAGCTCGGGGCGGGGGGCCGCAGATACGCAGTATTTT.

This clonotype was counted ten times or more. The CDR3 DNA follows: TGTGCCACCAGTGACCCCTCCAGCGGGAGTGAGACCCAGTACTTC. This gives the protein CATSDPSSGSETQYF. The gene calls are TRBV24-1 and TRBJ2-5, with 8 bases identical to TRBD2. V lost 4 bases to trimming and J lost 5 bases; unmatched junction nucleotides: 8. The germline CDR1 and CDR2 sequences are KGHDR and SFDVKD. The CDR3 contains 15 residues.

This clonotype was counted at least ten times. The rearrangement uses TRBV29-1 and TRBJ1-4; D call uncertain. The CDR3 consists of 14 residues. V was cut by 7 bases and J by 0 bases, with 12 bases left in between. Germline CDR1 reads SQVTM; CDR2 reads ANQGSEA. This CDR3 reads CSGRGVATNEKLFF. CDR3 coding DNA: TGCAGCGGGAGAGGAGTTGCAACTAATGAAAAACTGTTTTTT. Drawing the rest from reference TRBV29-1 and TRBJ1-4, the complete variable domain is SAVISQKPSRDICQRGTSLTIQCQVDSQVTMMFWYRQQPGQSLTLIATANQGSEATYESGFVIDKFPISRPNLTFSTLTVSNMSPEDSSIYLCSGRGVATNEKLFFGSGTQLSVL.

The chain uses TRBV7-2 and TRBJ2-2; 11 bases align to TRBD1. The trim removed 4 bases at V and 1 base at J, leaving 8 bases unmatched. CDR1 SGHTA and CDR2 FQGNSA come from the germline V gene. This CDR3 is 18 amino acids long. The CDR3 sequence: CASSSRPGQGGNTGELFF. CDR3 in DNA: TGTGCCAGCAGCTCCCGTCCGGGACAGGGGGGGAACACCGGGGAGCTGTTTTTT.

The table lists this clonotype with many counts. The J gene is TRBJ1-5, the V gene TRBV12-3 or TRBV12-4, with D tentatively TRBD1 (5 bases). Trimming cost V 6 bases and J 6 bases, with 15 bases left between them. The CDR3 runs 14 residues. The CDR3 sequence: CASSPSGDGQPQHF. The CDR3, as DNA: TGTGCCAGCAGCCCCAGCGGGGACGGTCAGCCCCAGCATTTT.

This clonotype was counted ten times or more. V is TRBV5-1 and J is TRBJ2-1; 10 bases align to TRBD2. In germline, CDR1 is SGHRS, CDR2 YFSETQ. The CDR3 covers 15 residues. Trimming removed 3 bases from V and 4 bases from J; junction bases left unmatched: 4. For the CDR3, the DNA is TGCGCCAGCAGCTCCGGGACTAGCGTATACAATGAGCAGTTCTTC. This translates into CASSSGTSVYNEQFF.

This clonotype was seen ten or more times. This chain uses TRBV6-2 or TRBV6-3 with TRBJ2-1, with unresolved D. In germline, CDR1 is MNHEY, CDR2 SVGEGT. The CDR3 is made up of 11 amino acids. V lost 6 bases and J lost 9, with 9 bases in between. Written as DNA, the CDR3 is TGTGCCAGCAGCCTAGAGCTTGAGCAGTTCTTC. It encodes CASSLELEQFF.

This clonotype was detected many times. V usage is TRBV28 and J usage is TRBJ2-2, with a tentative D call TRBD2 (6 bases). V lost 2 bases, J lost 1 base, and 11 bases lay in between. The CDR3 totals 16 residues. Germline V gene sequence: CDR1 MDHEN, CDR2 SYDVKM. The CDR3 DNA sequence: TGTGCCAGCAGTTTAGTCGGGAGCGAGAACACCGGGGAGCTGTTTTTT. Translating gives CASSLVGSENTGELFF. The full variable domain, completed using reference TRBV28 and TRBJ2-2, is DVKVTQSSRYLVKRTGEKVFLECVQDMDHENMFWYRQDPGLGLRLIYFSYDVKMKEKGDIPEGYSVSREKKERFSLILESASTNQTSMYLCASSLVGSENTGELFFGEGSRLTVL.

This clonotype occurred many times. This sequence joins TRBV5-6 and TRBJ2-3; 7 bases agree with TRBD1. The J segment lost 6 bases and the V segment lost 1 base, leaving 5 bases of the junction unmatched. The germline CDR1 and CDR2 sequences are SGHDT and YYEEEE. The CDR3 is 14 amino acids. The CDR3 here is CASSLTQGVDTQYF. In DNA, the CDR3 is TGTGCCAGCAGCTTGACGCAGGGGGTTGATACGCAGTATTTT. Complete variable domain (other parts from reference TRBV5-6 and TRBJ2-3): DAGVTQSPTHLIKTRGQQVTLRCSPKSGHDTVSWYQQALGQGPQFIFQYYEEEERQRGNFPDRFSGHQFPNYSSELNVNALLLGDSALYLCASSLTQGVDTQYFGPGTRLTVL.

This clonotype was recorded many times. The chain couples TRBV5-1 to TRBJ2-7; the D gene is possibly TRBD1 (7 bases). CDR3 length equals 14 residues. The V gene's germline CDR1 is SGHRS and CDR2 YFSETQ. Trimming pared 5 bases from V and 6 bases from J, leaving 18 bases between. CDR3 protein: CASRRAQGGFEQYF. DNA for the CDR3: TGCGCCAGCAGGCGGGCCCAGGGGGGATTCGAGCAGTACTTC.

This clonotype was detected many times. J is TRBJ1-1 and V is TRBV5-1; maybe TRBD1 (6 bases). The germline gives CDR1 SGHRS, CDR2 YFSETQ. CDR3 length equals 15 residues. Between the trimmed V and J ends, which lost 2 bases and 1 base, there was a span of 12 bases. The CDR3 reads CASSLSPTGNTEAFF. The CDR3 nucleotides are TGCGCCAGCAGCTTATCTCCGACAGGGAACACTGAAGCTTTCTTT.

This clonotype was recorded many times. The chain combines TRBV6-5 with TRBJ2-1; 12 nucleotides agree with TRBD2. J lost 0 bases, V lost 1 base, and 4 bases had no gene match. The CDR3 is 18 residues long. CDR1 and CDR2 from the germline V gene are MNHEY and SVGAGI. The CDR3 protein is CASSYLTSGGSSYNEQFF. The CDR3 DNA follows: TGTGCCAGCAGTTACTTGACTAGCGGGGGAAGCTCCTACAATGAGCAGTTCTTC.

This clonotype was counted at least ten times. The gene calls are TRBV20-1 and TRBJ2-7; 8 bases align to TRBD2. This CDR3 spans 14 amino acids. Germline V gene sequence: CDR1 DFQATT, CDR2 SNEGSKA (reference sequence). Trimming at V came to 3 bases and at J to 3 bases, leaving 7 bases not matched to a gene. Here the CDR3 DNA reads TGCAGTGCTAGGGGGGTAGCGGGAAGCTACGAGCAGTACTTC. It codes for CSARGVAGSYEQYF.